This T cell receptor beta chain was obtained from a study of T cell repertoires in cytomegalovirus infection. This clonotype was counted at least ten times. TCRdb reanalysed the reads using MiXCR and keeps one entry per CDR3 protein. The sample consists of around 630,000 distinct CDR3 sequences, approximately 24% of them appearing once. J gave up 3 bases and V 5 bases, and 10 bases lay outside the gene matches. Germline values: CDR1 SGHTA, CDR2 FQGNSA. The CDR3 runs 17 residues. The sequenced sample was CD8+ T cells from PBMCs. The chain uses TRBV7-2 and TRBJ1-4, with 9 bases lining up with TRBD1. The TCR sequence derives from a human donor in good health (CMV status not recorded). Some clones in this sample may be carry-over from other donors' samples. The DNA of the CDR3 is TGTGCCAGCAGCCCAACCCGGGACAGGGAACCTAATGAAAAACTGTTTTTT. This encodes CASSPTRDREPNEKLFF.